One and the same sample provided the 28 T cell receptor beta chains below, sequenced in a study of blood T cell repertoires in COVID-19. Profiling relied on immunoSEQ multiplex PCR, and the TCRdb table lists in-frame clones only, not all of them. Of over 150,000 clones listed, approximately 82% are singletons. Sequenced material: peripheral blood. These TCRs come from a human donor in a cohort sampled during active COVID-19.

V is TRBV5-8 and J is TRBJ1-1; no definite D call. CDR3 length: 15 residues. V lost 6 bases and J lost 2, with 17 bases in between. Per the germline V gene, CDR1 is SGHTS and CDR2 is YDEGEE. This CDR3 is CASNPRMSGNTEAFF. CDR3 sequence (DNA): TGTGCCAGCAACCCCCGTATGAGTGGTAACACTGAAGCTTTCTTT. Full variable domain (remainder filled in from reference TRBV5-8 and TRBJ1-1): EAGVTQSPTHLIKTRGQQATLRCSPISGHTSVYWYQQALGLGLQFLLWYDEGEERNRGNFPPRFSGRQFPNYSSELNVNALELEDSALYLCASNPRMSGNTEAFFGQGTRLTVV.

The genes are TRBV10-2 and TRBJ1-2; 9 bases align to TRBD1. Germline CDR1 reads WSHSY; CDR2 reads SAAADI. This CDR3 has 15 residues. Trimming removed 5 bases from V and 3 bases from J; junction bases left unmatched: 7. The CDR3 nucleotides read TGCGCCAGCAGTTATGACAGGGGGTCGGACTATGGCTACACCTTC. This translates into CASSYDRGSDYGYTF.

This chain joins TRBV12-3 or TRBV12-4 and TRBJ1-1, with TRBD1 matching over 7 bases. The ends lost 8 bases at V and 4 bases at J; junction bases unmatched: 4. This CDR3 has 12 residues. The CDR3 loop is CASQQGITEAFF. In DNA, the CDR3 is TGTGCCAGCCAACAGGGGATCACTGAAGCTTTCTTT.

The genes are TRBV6-5 and TRBJ2-1; D remains ambiguous. CDR3 length: 15 amino acids. Trimming left V 6 bases short and J 3 bases short, with 15 bases between. Germline V CDR1 and CDR2: MNHEY, SVGAGI. The DNA of the CDR3 is TGTGCCAGCAGCCCGGGTTCCAGCGACTACAATGAGCAGTTCTTC. It codes for CASSPGSSDYNEQFF.

The chain links TRBV30 to TRBJ1-5; tentative D call: TRBD1 (5 bases). V was pared by 1 base and J by 4 bases, with 8 bases between. The CDR3 is 13 residues long. Per germline, CDR1 GTSNPN and CDR2 SVGIG (reference sequence). CDR3 protein: CAWSGGGNQPQHF. For the CDR3, the DNA is TGTGCCTGGAGTGGGGGGGGGAATCAGCCCCAGCATTTT.

This rearrangement joins TRBV5-1 to TRBJ2-1; a possible D gene is TRBD1 (6 bases). CDR3 length: 12 amino acids. V was shortened by 5 bases and J by 8 bases, with 11 bases between the two germline ends. Looked up from germline, CDR1 is SGHRS and CDR2 is YFSETQ. CDR3 in DNA: TGCGCCAGCAGACAGGGTCAAGATGAGCAGTTCTTC. It encodes CASRQGQDEQFF.

The CDR3: CASSLAGLGELFF. CDR3 in DNA: TGTGCCAGCAGCCTAGCGGGACTCGGGGAGCTGTTTTTT. The rearrangement links TRBV3-1 (or the pseudogene TRBV3-2) to TRBJ2-2, with TRBD2 matching 8 bases. Germline V gene lookup returns CDR1 LGHDT and CDR2 YNNKEL (reference sequence). With 4 bases clipped from V and 7 bases from J, the junction kept 2 bases outside the gene matches. This CDR3 has 13 residues.

In this sample, this clone turned up once. The chain recombines TRBV11-2 with TRBJ1-3; D unclear. V shed 4 bases and J shed 2 bases, with 3 bases lying between them. CDR1 SGHAT and CDR2 FQNNGV come from the germline V gene. The CDR3 loop spans 12 amino acids. CDR3 nucleotide sequence: TGTGCCAGCAGCTCAGCTGGAAACACCATATATTTT. Protein: CASSSAGNTIYF.

The V gene is TRBV5-1, the J gene TRBJ2-3, with unresolved D. CDR1 is SGHRS, CDR2 YFSETQ, per germline. The CDR3 contains 13 residues. The V end was cut by 2 bases, the J end by 2 bases, with 6 bases between. CDR3 in DNA: TGCGCCAGCAGCTTTCCATCCACAGATACGCAGTATTTT. Residues: CASSFPSTDTQYF.

The chain employs TRBV4-2 and TRBJ2-7, with 10 positions matching TRBD2. J was trimmed by 2 bases and V by 0 bases; bases with no gene match: 10. The CDR3 consists of 18 residues. Germline V gene sequence: CDR1 LGHNA, CDR2 YNFKEQ. Here the CDR3 DNA reads TGTGCCAGCAGCCAAGATGCTAGCGGGAGACCCACGACCTACGAGCAGTACTTC. Amino acid sequence: CASSQDASGRPTTYEQYF.

The chain joins TRBV5-1 to TRBJ2-5; the match to TRBD1 covers 7 bases. Germline V gene sequence: CDR1 SGHRS, CDR2 YFSETQ. J was trimmed by 3 bases and V by 3 bases; bases with no gene match: 5. CDR3 length: 14 residues. The CDR3 sequence is CASSSGTAKETQYF. DNA for the CDR3: TGCGCCAGCAGCTCAGGGACAGCGAAAGAGACCCAGTACTTC.

This chain links TRBV30 with TRBJ1-4; D gene uncertain. The germline gives CDR1 GTSNPN, CDR2 SVGIG (reference sequence). The CDR3 covers 12 residues. Trimming took off 2 bases at V and 15 bases at J, with 16 bases between the two ends. The CDR3 DNA sequence: TGTGCCTGGAGTCCCAATGGGCTTGTGGTGTTTTTT. Translated: CAWSPNGLVVFF.

The V gene is TRBV5-1, the J gene TRBJ2-2; possible D gene TRBD1, 6 bases. V lost 4 bases and J lost 0, with 19 bases in between. CDR1 and CDR2 (germline): SGHRS, YFSETQ. The CDR3 length is 18 residues. CDR3 nucleotide sequence: TGCGCCAGCAGCCAACCGACAGGAGCTCCCTCGAACACCGGGGAGCTGTTTTTT. As protein: CASSQPTGAPSNTGELFF.

V and J are TRBV19 and TRBJ2-7; TRBD1 matches 9 bases. J gave up 1 base and V 6 bases, and 7 bases lay outside the gene matches. The CDR3 loop spans 15 amino acids. Germline V CDR1 and CDR2: LNHDA, SQIVND (reference sequence). The DNA of the CDR3 is TGTGCCAGTAGCTTTACAGGGGGCACGTCCTACGAGCAGTACTTC. This encodes CASSFTGGTSYEQYF. Drawing the rest from reference TRBV19 and TRBJ2-7, the complete variable domain is DGGITQSPKYLFRKEGQNVTLSCEQNLNHDAMYWYRQDPGQGLRLIYYSQIVNDFQKGDIAEGYSVSREKKESFPLTVTSAQKNPTAFYLCASSFTGGTSYEQYFGPGTRLTVT.

The rearrangement joins TRBV11-3 to TRBJ1-2, with D uncertain. Germline CDR1 SGHNT, CDR2 YENEEA. V lost 8 bases, J lost 8 bases, and 12 bases lay in between. The CDR3 consists of 11 residues. This CDR3 reads CASFNYRGYTF. DNA for the CDR3: TGTGCCAGCTTCAATTACCGGGGCTACACCTTC.

This chain uses TRBV19 with TRBJ2-2; 11 bases agree with TRBD2. The trim removed 2 bases at V and 2 bases at J, leaving 1 base unmatched. CDR3 length: 16 amino acids. Germline V gives CDR1 LNHDA, CDR2 SQIVND (reference sequence). Here the CDR3 DNA reads TGTGCCAGTAGTATACGACTAGCGGGAAACACCGGGGAGCTGTTTTTT. It is translated as CASSIRLAGNTGELFF.

V gene TRBV11-2 combines with J gene TRBJ1-5, with TRBD1 matching over 10 bases. The CDR3 is 17 residues long. Trimming cost V 4 bases and J 2 bases; bases outside gene matches: 8. Germline loops: CDR1 SGHAT, CDR2 FQNNGV. The CDR3 sequence is CASSSRTGTGGNQPQHF. In nucleotides, the CDR3 is TGTGCCAGCAGCTCACGTACCGGGACAGGGGGCAATCAGCCCCAGCATTTT.

The V call is TRBV18, the J call TRBJ2-7; possibly TRBD1 for D (6 bases). The CDR3 totals 12 residues. Germline assignment: CDR1 KGHSH and CDR2 LQKENI. V lost 3 bases to trimming and J lost 7 bases, with 10 bases between them. CDR3 residues: CASSPKDSEQYF. CDR3 sequence (DNA): TGTGCCAGCTCACCTAAGGACAGTGAGCAGTACTTC.

The chain is built from TRBV7-2 and TRBJ2-2; D unresolved. CDR1 SGHTA and CDR2 FQGNSA come from the germline V gene. V was trimmed by 0 bases and J by 6 bases, leaving 11 bases between them. CDR3 length: 15 amino acids. Here the CDR3 reads CASSLAPTRAGELFF. The CDR3 DNA reads TGTGCCAGCAGCTTAGCCCCGACACGCGCCGGGGAGCTGTTTTTT.

V and J are TRBV9 and TRBJ1-1; TRBD1 matches at 9 bases. This CDR3 contains 16 residues. Per germline, CDR1 SGDLS and CDR2 YYNGEE. V gave up 4 bases and J gave up 8 bases; unmatched junction bases: 15. This CDR3 is CASSNPGTGFLSEAFF. The CDR3 DNA reads TGTGCCAGCAGCAATCCCGGGACAGGGTTTCTGTCGGAAGCTTTCTTT.

The chain links TRBV4-1 to TRBJ2-1; D gene uncertain. Trimming cost V 2 bases and J 5 bases, with 10 bases left between them. Germline CDR1 reads MGHRA; CDR2 reads YSYEKL. This CDR3 region has 14 residues. The CDR3 reads CASSQPPLNNEQFF. CDR3 nucleotides: TGCGCCAGCAGCCAACCTCCCCTTAACAATGAGCAGTTCTTC.

This clone occurred a few times. The chain carries TRBV7-8 and TRBJ2-7; D call uncertain. The CDR3 has 12 amino acids. Deletions cut 5 bases from V and 2 bases from J, with 7 bases between. CDR1 and CDR2 from the germline V gene are SGHVS and FQNEAQ. The CDR3: CASSPETYEQYF. The CDR3 DNA is TGTGCCAGCAGCCCTGAGACCTACGAGCAGTACTTC.

This clone is a singleton in its sample. The CDR3: CASRGTVSGNTIYF. The CDR3 bases are TGTGCCAGCAGGGGGACAGTCTCTGGAAACACCATATATTTT. The rearrangement links TRBV27 to TRBJ1-3; 7 bases are shared with TRBD1. The CDR3 loop spans 14 amino acids. The germline V gene encodes CDR1 MNHEY and CDR2 SMNVEV (reference sequence). The V and J ends lost 6 bases and 0 bases, in that order; junction bases with no gene match: 2.

The CDR3 region is CATSGGRGNEQFF. The DNA of the CDR3 is TGTGCCACGAGTGGCGGGAGGGGCAATGAGCAGTTCTTC. This sequence joins TRBV15 and TRBJ2-1; 9 bases line up with TRBD2. V shed 9 bases, J shed 6 bases, and the junction held 6 bases outside the gene matches. CDR3 length equals 13 residues. Germline lookup yields CDR1 LNHNV and CDR2 YYDKDF (reference sequence).

This chain connects TRBV11-2 to TRBJ1-1; D is perhaps TRBD1 (5 bases). Germline CDR1 is SGHAT and CDR2 is FQNNGV. V dropped 3 bases and J dropped 1 base, with 6 bases sitting between them. This CDR3 has 13 residues. Here the CDR3 DNA reads TGTGCCAGCAGCTTTGACAGGAACACTGAAGCTTTCTTT. Its protein is CASSFDRNTEAFF.

This clone was picked up a small number of times. V is TRBV5-6 and J is TRBJ1-2; D not certain. This CDR3 region has 13 residues. CDR1 and CDR2 (germline): SGHDT, YYEEEE. V was cut by 0 bases and J by 4 bases, with 7 bases left in between. The CDR3 is CASSLGLSYGYTF. The DNA of the CDR3 is TGTGCCAGCAGCTTGGGACTGAGCTATGGCTACACCTTC.

This chain connects TRBV15 to TRBJ2-4; D call uncertain. Germline assignment: CDR1 LNHNV and CDR2 YYDKDF (reference sequence). There are 16 residues in the CDR3. The V end lost 0 bases, the J end lost 0 bases, and 9 bases lay between the germline ends. The CDR3 protein is CATSRDSFVAKNIQYF. The DNA for the CDR3 is TGTGCCACCAGCAGAGACAGTTTTGTAGCCAAAAACATTCAGTACTTC.

The chain combines TRBV5-4 with TRBJ1-1, with 7 bases matching TRBD1. Germline loops: CDR1 SGHNT, CDR2 YYREEE (reference sequence). The ends lost 3 bases at V and 5 bases at J; junction bases unmatched: 13. This CDR3 contains 16 residues. CDR3 sequence (DNA): TGTGCCAGCAGCTCCAGGGGACAGCCACGAACGACTGAAGCTTTCTTT. This translates into CASSSRGQPRTTEAFF.